One sample yielded the 7 T cell receptor beta chains listed below, sequenced in a study of CD8 T cells in ankylosing spondylitis. Antigens of these TCRs are unknown. Overall study findings and caveats: Roughly eight highly homologous variants formed a TCR beta motif that appeared characteristic of ankylosing spondylitis blood.

TCRdb re-called the 5' RACE reads through MiXCR, storing one row per CDR3 protein. Of 450,000 or so distinct CDR3 sequences detected, 25% to 30% appear once; the ten largest clones hold about 0.89%. Sample: blood, either unsorted or a sorted T cell fraction (not recorded which). The receptor source for this set is a male donor with ankylosing spondylitis.

This clonotype turned up a few times. The chain couples TRBV20-1 to TRBJ1-5; a weak D match, TRBD1 (5 bases). This CDR3 contains 18 residues. The germline gives CDR1 DFQATT, CDR2 SNEGSKA (reference sequence). The ends were cut back, 0 bases at V and 0 bases at J, with 18 bases in the middle. CDR3 protein: CSARDLTAALYSNQPQHF. For the CDR3, the DNA is TGCAGTGCTAGAGATTTGACAGCGGCTCTTTATAGCAATCAGCCCCAGCATTTT.

The V gene is TRBV3-1, the J gene TRBJ2-3; D may be TRBD1 (7 bases). Deletions cut 1 base from V and 3 bases from J, with 17 bases between. The CDR3 extends over 17 amino acids. The germline V gene encodes CDR1 LGHDT and CDR2 YNNKEL (reference sequence). CDR3 sequence reads: CASSQGGGGFWTDTQYF. The CDR3 DNA reads as TGTGCCAGCAGCCAAGGAGGAGGGGGCTTCTGGACAGATACGCAGTATTTT.

The J gene is TRBJ2-2, the V gene TRBV7-9, with D possibly being TRBD2 (5 bases). The CDR3 extends over 15 amino acids. Per the germline V gene, CDR1 is SEHNR and CDR2 is FQNEAQ (reference sequence). Trimming took 7 bases from V and 0 from J, leaving 12 bases between them. CDR3 sequence: CASIRSGANTGELFF. CDR3 in DNA: TGTGCCAGCATCCGGAGCGGAGCGAACACCGGGGAGCTGTTTTTT.

This clonotype was detected only a few times. The V call is TRBV24-1, the J call TRBJ2-1; D possibly uses TRBD1 or TRBD2 (5 bases each). V was cut by 9 bases and J by 2 bases, with 22 bases left in between. There are 17 residues in the CDR3. The germline V gene has CDR1 KGHDR and CDR2 SFDVKD. The CDR3 protein is CATPPGPGRLTYNEQFF. In DNA, the CDR3 is TGTGCCACCCCCCCGGGGCCAGGGCGTTTAACCTACAATGAGCAGTTCTTC.

V usage is TRBV20-1 and J usage is TRBJ2-6, with 8 bases identical to TRBD1. CDR3 length: 14 residues. With 7 bases clipped from V and 4 bases from J, the junction kept 6 bases outside the gene matches. Germline V CDR1 and CDR2: DFQATT, SNEGSKA (reference sequence). CDR3 in amino acids: CSGQGAQGANVLTF. CDR3 bases: TGCAGTGGTCAGGGGGCGCAAGGGGCCAACGTCCTGACTTTC.

V usage is TRBV5-1 and J usage is TRBJ1-1, with 7 bases matching TRBD1. Germline loops: CDR1 SGHRS, CDR2 YFSETQ. The V gene end was trimmed by 2 bases and the J gene end by 1 base; junction bases not matched to a gene: 5. The CDR3 contains 15 residues. CDR3 in DNA: TGCGCCAGCAGCTTCTCCGGGACAGCGAACACTGAAGCTTTCTTT. This translates into CASSFSGTANTEAFF.

The chain is built from TRBV20-1 and TRBJ1-2; D uncertain. The CDR3 totals 11 residues. Germline CDR1 and CDR2: DFQATT and SNEGSKA (reference sequence). The V end lost 2 bases, the J end lost 6 bases, and 7 bases lay between the germline ends. The CDR3 nucleotides read TGCAGTGCTAGATCTCCCCATGGCTACACCTTC. Translation gives CSARSPHGYTF.